These 14 T cell receptor beta chains were sequenced from one sample in a study of cytotoxic CD8 clonotypes in ibrutinib-treated CLL. TCRdb's table, derived via immunoSEQ multiplex PCR, lists solely in-frame clones and lacks some. This sample has about 200,000 clones; around 75% occur once, and the top ten carry 5.9%. This material consisted of PBMCs, taken after 12 months of ibrutinib treatment. The receptors come from a human donor with chronic lymphocytic leukemia.

This clone was detected only a few times. This chain joins TRBV6-5 and TRBJ1-2, with D possibly matching TRBD1 (5 bases). The germline V gene has CDR1 MNHEY and CDR2 SVGAGI. The germline V and J ends were trimmed by 4 bases and 5 bases, with 14 bases remaining between them. This CDR3 is built from 14 residues. CDR3 region: CASSFRGTPYGYTF. The CDR3 bases are TGTGCCAGCAGTTTCCGAGGGACCCCGTATGGCTACACCTTC.

There are a few counts of this clone. The chain employs TRBV28 and TRBJ1-4, with a weak D call TRBD1 (5 bases). The CDR3 runs to 16 residues. Germline V gives CDR1 MDHEN, CDR2 SYDVKM. Trimming stripped 5 bases from V and 5 bases from J, with 18 bases between. CDR3 in amino acids: CASSPGQGTINEKLFF. The CDR3 DNA reads as TGTGCCAGCAGTCCGGGCCAGGGAACAATAAATGAAAAACTGTTTTTT.

DNA for the CDR3: TGTGCCAGCAGTTCAGGGGCCAACGTCCTGACTTTC. Protein product: CASSSGANVLTF. This chain connects TRBV6-6 to TRBJ2-6, with D unclear. The CDR3 consists of 12 residues. Germline V lookup: CDR1 MNHNY, CDR2 SVGAGI (reference sequence). V gave up 4 bases and J gave up 4 bases, with 2 bases separating them.

The rearrangement uses TRBV5-1 and TRBJ1-1; perhaps TRBD1 as D (6 bases). The germline gives CDR1 SGHRS, CDR2 YFSETQ. The CDR3 contains 12 residues. The V and J ends lost 2 bases and 11 bases respectively, with 13 bases between them. This CDR3 is CASSFTAGEAFF. CDR3 bases: TGCGCCAGCAGCTTCACGGCAGGGGAGGCTTTCTTT.

V usage is TRBV30 and J usage is TRBJ1-4, with D tentatively TRBD1 (6 bases). The germline V gene has CDR1 GTSNPN and CDR2 SVGIG (reference sequence). The CDR3 is made up of 15 amino acids. Deletions cut 2 bases from V and 0 bases from J, with 10 bases between. CDR3 in DNA: TGTGCCTGGAGTACTGGACAGACAACTAATGAAAAACTGTTTTTT. Amino acids: CAWSTGQTTNEKLFF.

The sample holds a few counts of this clone. The genes are TRBV7-8 and TRBJ2-6; D not certain. This CDR3 contains 16 residues. Germline CDR1 is SGHVS and CDR2 is FQNEAQ. V shed 7 bases and J shed 0 bases, with 13 bases lying between them. The CDR3 bases are TGTGCCAGCACCCCATACCAGAGCTCTGGGGCCAACGTCCTGACTTTC. Its translation is CASTPYQSSGANVLTF.

The chain recombines TRBV18 with TRBJ2-7; D remains unclear. V lost 2 bases, J lost 5 bases, and 10 bases lay in between. Germline V CDR1 and CDR2: KGHSH, LQKENI. The CDR3 is 13 residues long. In DNA form, the CDR3 reads TGTGCCAGCTCACCAGATCTGCTCCACGAGCAGTACTTC. Translated: CASSPDLLHEQYF.

V usage is TRBV18 and J usage is TRBJ1-5; no definite D call. The CDR3 extends over 14 amino acids. The V and J ends lost 3 bases and 11 bases respectively, with 17 bases between them. Germline CDR1 reads KGHSH; CDR2 reads LQKENI. The CDR3 DNA is TGTGCCAGCTCACCTTCTGTCGAGGTAGGATCCCAGCATTTT. It specifies CASSPSVEVGSQHF.

The rearrangement links TRBV5-4 to TRBJ2-7; D is possibly TRBD1 or TRBD2 (5 bases each). V was shortened by 2 bases and J by 7 bases, with 19 bases between the two germline ends. The CDR3 length is 15 residues. The germline CDR1 and CDR2 sequences are SGHNT and YYREEE (reference sequence). The CDR3: CASSFPGPKAREQYF. The CDR3 bases are TGTGCCAGCAGCTTCCCGGGACCTAAGGCGCGGGAGCAGTACTTC.

V gene TRBV5-1 combines with J gene TRBJ1-1; no reliable D call. Germline values: CDR1 SGHRS, CDR2 YFSETQ. Trimming removed 9 bases at V and 1 base at J, with 16 bases between. This CDR3 spans 14 amino acids. DNA for the CDR3: TGCGCCATTCGAAATGGACCTTCGAACACTGAAGCTTTCTTT. Translating gives CAIRNGPSNTEAFF. The entire variable domain, with the rest obtained from reference TRBV5-1 and TRBJ1-1, is as follows: KAGVTQTPRYLIKTRGQQVTLSCSPISGHRSVSWYQQTPGQGLQFLFEYFSETQRNKGNFPGRFSGRQFSNSRSEMNVSTLELGDSALYLCAIRNGPSNTEAFFGQGTRLTVV.

The chain combines TRBV7-2 with TRBJ2-5, with 12 bases identical to TRBD2. Germline V gene sequence: CDR1 SGHTA, CDR2 FQGNSA. The CDR3 spans 19 residues. V lost 1 base, J lost 2 bases, and 11 bases stayed unmatched. The CDR3 sequence: CASSLVATSGSAPQETQYF. In DNA, the CDR3 is TGTGCCAGCAGCTTAGTGGCGACTAGCGGGAGCGCGCCTCAAGAGACCCAGTACTTC. The variable domain in full, completed from reference TRBV7-2 and TRBJ2-5, reads GAGVSQSPSNKVTEKGKDVELRCDPISGHTALYWYRQSLGQGLEFLIYFQGNSAPDKSGLPSDRFSAERTGGSVSTLTIQRTQQEDSAVYLCASSLVATSGSAPQETQYFGPGTRLLVL.

The CDR3 nucleotides read TGTGCCAGCAGCTTAGAGGCGCAGAGAAACACCATATATTTT. It translates to CASSLEAQRNTIYF. The rearrangement uses TRBV9 and TRBJ1-3; D is unclear. CDR1 SGDLS and CDR2 YYNGEE come from the germline V gene. This CDR3 is 14 amino acids long. Trimming removed 4 bases at V and 5 bases at J, with 13 bases between.

The chain has TRBV28 and TRBJ2-7; D is possibly TRBD1 or TRBD2 (5 bases each). V shed 6 bases and J shed 6 bases, with 21 bases lying between them. The CDR3 has 15 residues. The germline gives CDR1 MDHEN, CDR2 SYDVKM. The CDR3 region has the DNA TGTGCCAGCAGCTCCCCGGGGCTCGGAGGAGGCGAGCAGTACTTC. Amino acids: CASSSPGLGGGEQYF.

The J gene is TRBJ1-1, the V gene TRBV7-2, with no clear D. Germline CDR1 and CDR2: SGHTA and FQGNSA. V lost 4 bases to trimming and J lost 5 bases, with 14 bases between them. The CDR3 extends over 14 amino acids. The CDR3 sequence: CASSWETGRTEAFF. The CDR3 nucleotides are TGTGCCAGCAGCTGGGAGACCGGTCGGACTGAAGCTTTCTTT.